Following are 7 T cell receptor beta chains from one sample sequenced in a study of metastatic and nonmetastatic thyroid tumors. MiXCR was used by TCRdb to re-call the PCR reads. The sample lists approximately 15,000 clones, roughly 20% occurring once. Patients underwent thyroid surgery, and none had received any treatment before it. The sequenced sample consisted of adjacent normal tissue. These receptors came from a female donor with papillary thyroid cancer or a benign thyroid nodule (not recorded which). Some clones in this sample may be carry-over from other donors' samples.

This clone is categorized as medium-sized (0.01 to 0.1%). V usage is TRBV12-3 or TRBV12-4 and J usage is TRBJ2-1; 13 bases line up with TRBD2. CDR3 length: 15 amino acids. With V trimmed by 7 bases and J by 7 bases, 7 bases remained unmatched. The CDR3, as DNA: TGTGCCAGCACCATCGGACTAGCGGGAGCAAATGAGCAGTTCTTC. This gives the protein CASTIGLAGANEQFF.

Many counts were recorded for this clone. The chain joins TRBV20-1 to TRBJ2-5; D tentatively fits TRBD1 or TRBD2 (6 bases each). The CDR3 length is 15 residues. Trimming removed 3 bases at V and 5 bases at J, with 19 bases between. Per the germline V gene, CDR1 is DFQATT and CDR2 is SNEGSKA (reference sequence). The DNA for the CDR3 is TGCAGTGCTAGGGCCCCGGCAGGGGCGGGGGAGACCCAGTACTTC. This codes for CSARAPAGAGETQYF.

This clone was detected ten times or more. A much larger clone lies one base from this, so it may be a read error. The V call is TRBV20-1, the J call TRBJ2-7; D is unclear. V was shortened by 3 bases and J by 9 bases, with 18 bases between the two germline ends. The CDR3 contains 13 residues. CDR1 and CDR2 from the germline V gene are DFQATT and SNEGSKA (reference sequence). In nucleotides, the CDR3 is TGCAGTGCTAGTTTCATGAGAGGCCACGGGCAGTACTTC. Its translation: CSASFMRGHGQYF.

This clone was observed at least ten times. The genes are TRBV11-3 and TRBJ2-7; 10 nucleotides match TRBD2. CDR1 and CDR2 (germline): SGHNT, YENEEA. The junction had 9 bases not matched to a gene; V was cut back by 5 bases and J by 5 bases. This CDR3 has 15 amino acids. Here the CDR3 reads CASSPRAGGPHEQYF. In DNA, the CDR3 is TGTGCCAGCAGCCCGCGAGCGGGAGGGCCCCACGAGCAGTACTTC.

This clone was seen repeatedly, ten times or more. The rearrangement joins TRBV3-1 to TRBJ2-7, with 8 nucleotides matching TRBD2. Looked up from germline, CDR1 is LGHDT and CDR2 is YNNKEL (reference sequence). CDR3 length: 15 residues. The V and J ends lost 4 bases and 2 bases, in that order; junction bases with no gene match: 7. The CDR3: CASSRAPGGPYEQYF. The CDR3 coding sequence is TGTGCCAGCAGCCGCGCCCCGGGAGGGCCCTACGAGCAGTACTTC.

Concerning this clone: Being one base from a much bigger clone, this may be a read error. The chain couples TRBV7-6 to TRBJ1-2, with D perhaps matching TRBD1 (6 bases). Trimming cost V 2 bases and J 6 bases, with 10 bases left between them. Germline V gene data show CDR1 as SGHVS and CDR2 as FNYEAQ. This CDR3 has 13 residues. DNA for the CDR3: TGTGCCAGCAGCTTATCCGGGGGCGATGGCTACACCTTC. Translation gives CASSLSGGDGYTF.

This clone came up a few times. V usage is TRBV28 and J usage is TRBJ2-1; no reliable D call. The germline CDR1 and CDR2 sequences are MDHEN and SYDVKM. The ends were cut back, 4 bases at V and 0 bases at J, with 22 bases in the middle. This CDR3 spans 19 amino acids. This CDR3 is CASSSVDMASYSSYNEQFF. The CDR3 DNA reads TGTGCCAGCAGTTCAGTTGACATGGCGTCTTATTCCTCCTACAATGAGCAGTTCTTC.